A selection of T cell receptor beta chains follows, all from one sample in a study of blood T cell repertoires in COVID-19. Clones were read by immunoSEQ multiplex PCR, and TCRdb kept only the in-frame ones, dropping some. Among 150,000 to 200,000 clones listed, 65% to 80% were seen once. The sample was PBMCs or T cells enriched from blood (not recorded which). Every receptor here comes from a woman in her seventies in a cohort exposed to, infected with or recovered from COVID-19 (not recorded which). Each CDR3 is given with its conserved first and last residue. Each record gives: clone size, J gene, V gene, D gene, CDR3 protein, CDR3 DNA. D genes are given only for firm matches. Clone size, where shown, is once, few, many, or a class for clones that have expanded.

- TRBJ2-1 TRBV5-1 - CASSLGQIHYNEQFF TGCGCCAGCAGCTTGGGACAGATACATTACAATGAGCAGTTCTTC
once TRBJ2-1 TRBV7-8 - CASSLVQYNEQFF TGTGCCAGCAGCTTAGTACAGTACAATGAGCAGTTCTTC
- TRBJ2-3 TRBV7-3 TRBD2 CASSLTAGRDDTQYF TGTGCCAGCAGCTTAACTGCGGGGAGGGATGATACGCAGTATTTT
- TRBJ2-1 TRBV5-6 - CASSLFGGEGAYNEQFF TGTGCCAGCAGCTTGTTCGGGGGCGAGGGGGCTTACAATGAGCAGTTCTTC
once TRBJ1-4 TRBV10-2 - CASSDPGGGNGNEKLFF TGCGCCAGCAGTGATCCCGGCGGGGGGAACGGCAATGAAAAACTGTTTTTT
- TRBJ1-2 TRBV4-2 TRBD1 CASSQGGQGANYGYTF TGTGCCAGCAGCCAAGGAGGACAGGGGGCTAACTATGGCTACACCTTC
- TRBJ1-1 TRBV5-1 - CASSLEARMNTEAFF TGCGCCAGCAGCTTGGAGGCCAGGATGAACACTGAAGCTTTCTTT
once TRBJ2-1 TRBV5-6 - CASSLGQTRRQFF TGTGCCAGCAGCTTAGGGCAGACTAGGCGGCAGTTCTTC
few TRBJ1-2 TRBV24-1 - CATSPTAANYGYTF TGTGCCACCAGCCCGACAGCCGCTAACTATGGCTACACCTTC
few TRBJ1-1 TRBV30 - CAWSVVGAAGSTEAFF TGTGCCTGGAGTGTAGTCGGGGCAGCGGGTAGCACTGAAGCTTTCTTT
- TRBJ2-1 TRBV7-2 TRBD2 CASSATSGRANNEQFF TGTGCCAGCAGCGCAACTAGCGGGAGGGCCAACAATGAGCAGTTCTTC
- TRBJ1-2 TRBV2 - CASSVRQDYGYTF TGTGCCAGCAGTGTCAGACAGGACTATGGCTACACCTTC
- TRBJ1-6 TRBV2 - CASSDPYNSPLHF TGTGCCAGCAGTGACCCGTATAATTCACCCCTCCACTTT
- TRBJ2-3 TRBV10-1 - CASSTRVTDTQYF TGCGCCAGCAGCACCCGGGTAACAGATACGCAGTATTTT
- TRBJ2-5 TRBV6-1 TRBD1 CASSEAWIGTGRRKTQYF TGTGCCAGCAGTGAAGCGTGGATAGGGACAGGGAGGCGGAAGACCCAGTACTTC
- TRBJ2-1 TRBV11-3 TRBD1 CASTPGQGYNEQFF TGTGCCAGCACTCCGGGACAGGGTTACAATGAGCAGTTCTTC
- TRBJ2-1 TRBV5-4 - CASSLGRPGNEQFF TGTGCCAGCAGCTTAGGTCGGCCCGGGAATGAGCAGTTCTTC
- TRBJ2-1 TRBV27 TRBD1 CASSSTGYNEQFF TGTGCCAGCAGTTCGACAGGGTACAATGAGCAGTTCTTC
- TRBJ2-3 TRBV28 TRBD1 CASSLSGTGADTQYF TGTGCCAGCAGTTTATCGGGGACAGGGGCAGATACGCAGTATTTT
- TRBJ1-4 TRBV9 TRBD1 CASSVGGGTGSEKLFF TGTGCCAGCAGCGTAGGGGGCGGGACAGGGTCGGAAAAACTGTTTTTT
- TRBJ2-3 TRBV7-2 TRBD2 CASSFWFSGRGADTQYF TGTGCCAGCAGCTTTTGGTTTAGCGGGAGAGGGGCAGATACGCAGTATTTT
once TRBJ2-1 TRBV4-3 TRBD1 CASSQDPTGDEYNEQFF TGCGCCAGCAGCCAAGATCCGACAGGGGATGAGTACAATGAGCAGTTCTTC
- TRBJ2-7 TRBV2 - CASSAGRSIAYEQYF TGTGCCAGCAGCGCGGGACGGAGCATAGCCTACGAGCAGTACTTC
few TRBJ1-6 TRBV27 TRBD1 CASSSLQGAGSPLHF TGTGCCAGCAGTTCCCTACAGGGGGCCGGGTCACCCCTCCACTTT
- TRBJ1-1 TRBV29-1 TRBD1 CSATGEINTEAFF TGCAGCGCTACAGGGGAGATAAACACTGAAGCTTTCTTT
- TRBJ2-3 TRBV29-1 TRBD1 CSVTGQGAGDTQYF TGCAGCGTGACCGGACAGGGGGCAGGGGATACGCAGTATTTT
once TRBJ2-1 TRBV11-2 TRBD1 CASSRGFGTGGGNEQFF TGTGCCAGCAGCCGAGGTTTTGGGACAGGGGGGGGCAATGAGCAGTTCTTC
- TRBJ2-1 TRBV7-3 TRBD1 CASSLFPAGTGAISSYNEQFF TGTGCCAGCAGCTTATTTCCCGCCGGGACAGGGGCGATTAGCTCCTACAATGAGCAGTTCTTC
once TRBJ2-5 TRBV11-2 - CASSSLETQYF TGTGCCAGCAGCTCGTTAGAGACCCAGTACTTC
- TRBJ1-1 TRBV5-1 - CASSLGGANTEAFF TGCGCCAGCAGCTTGGGCGGAGCAAACACTGAAGCTTTCTTT
- TRBJ2-7 TRBV2 TRBD2 CASRGSRVTSGSYEQYF TGTGCCAGCAGGGGAAGTAGGGTGACTAGCGGTTCCTACGAGCAGTACTTC